The rows below give T cell receptor beta chains drawn from one sample of a study of CD8 T cells in ankylosing spondylitis. One entry per CDR3 protein results from TCRdb running MiXCR on the 5' RACE reads. The sample shows fewer than 400,000 distinct CDR3 sequences, approximately 20% of them seen only once. The material sequenced was blood, either unsorted or a sorted T cell fraction (not recorded which). The receptors shown here come from a male donor with ankylosing spondylitis. Both conserved end residues are part of each CDR3. The D gene is left open where the match is weak. Expanded clones get a size class; other rows say once, few or many, or leave the size out.

D gene: TRBD2; V gene: TRBV28; J gene: TRBJ2-7; clone size: few; CDR3 DNA: TGTGCCAGCAGCCCCGCCCTAGCGGGAGCCTACGAGCAGTACTTC; CDR3 protein: CASSPALAGAYEQYF
D gene: TRBD1; V gene: TRBV7-3; J gene: TRBJ1-4; clone size: NA; CDR3 DNA: TGTGCCAGCAGCTCGTCAGGGGGCGCAGGTGAAAAACTGTTTTTT; CDR3 protein: CASSSSGGAGEKLFF
D gene: NA; V gene: TRBV29-1; J gene: TRBJ2-2; clone size: NA; CDR3 DNA: TGCAGCGTTGTGTCCGGGACGAACACCGGGGAGCTGTTTTTT; CDR3 protein: CSVVSGTNTGELFF
D gene: TRBD2; V gene: TRBV7-9; J gene: TRBJ2-1; clone size: few; CDR3 DNA: TGTGCCAGCAGCTTGAGACTAGCGGATTACAATGAGCAGTTCTTC; CDR3 protein: CASSLRLADYNEQFF
D gene: TRBD2; V gene: TRBV6-2/TRBV6-3; J gene: TRBJ2-7; clone size: NA; CDR3 DNA: TGTGCCAGCAGAAGCGGGAGAGACTACGAGCAGTACTTC; CDR3 protein: CASRSGRDYEQYF
D gene: NA; V gene: TRBV11-2; J gene: TRBJ2-1; clone size: few; CDR3 DNA: TGTGCCAGCAGCTTATTCACGTCTGTGTTGGGACTTCGTTCAGGGCAGTTCTTC; CDR3 protein: CASSLFTSVLGLRSGQFF
D gene: TRBD2; V gene: TRBV6-5; J gene: TRBJ2-3; clone size: NA; CDR3 DNA: TGTGCCAGCAGTTGGGGGGGACTAGGCACAGATACGCAGTATTTT; CDR3 protein: CASSWGGLGTDTQYF
D gene: NA; V gene: TRBV20-1; J gene: TRBJ2-7; clone size: few; CDR3 DNA: TGCAGTGCTAGGACCCAAAAGGAGCTCGAGCAGTACTTC; CDR3 protein: CSARTQKELEQYF
D gene: TRBD1; V gene: TRBV29-1; J gene: TRBJ2-7; clone size: few; CDR3 DNA: TGCAGCGTTGAAAACAGGGGCGAGCAGTACTTC; CDR3 protein: CSVENRGEQYF
D gene: NA; V gene: TRBV12-3/TRBV12-4; J gene: TRBJ2-3; clone size: NA; CDR3 DNA: TGTGCCAGCAGTTTCAGTTTGTCGCGGGGACGCACAGATACGCAGTATTTT; CDR3 protein: CASSFSLSRGRTDTQYF
D gene: TRBD2; V gene: TRBV3-1; J gene: TRBJ2-2; clone size: many; CDR3 DNA: TGTGCCAGCAGCCAAGAACTAGCGGGAGGACGGGAGCTGTTTTTT; CDR3 protein: CASSQELAGGRELFF
D gene: NA; V gene: TRBV12-3/TRBV12-4; J gene: TRBJ2-7; clone size: many; CDR3 DNA: TGTGCCAGCAGTTTAGGGGTGCACGAGCAGTACTTC; CDR3 protein: CASSLGVHEQYF
D gene: TRBD2; V gene: TRBV25-1; J gene: TRBJ2-1; clone size: many; CDR3 DNA: TGTGCCAGCAGTGGGTACGGGGGAGGGTCCTCCTACAATGAGCAGTTCTTC; CDR3 protein: CASSGYGGGSSYNEQFF
D gene: NA; V gene: TRBV29-1; J gene: TRBJ2-7; clone size: NA; CDR3 DNA: TGCAGCGTTGGACGTAGCGGAGGCTACGAGCAGTACTTC; CDR3 protein: CSVGRSGGYEQYF
D gene: NA; V gene: TRBV7-6; J gene: TRBJ1-1; clone size: once; CDR3 DNA: TGTGCCAGCAGCTTATCCTCGAAACGTGAAGCTTTCTTT; CDR3 protein: CASSLSSKREAFF
D gene: NA; V gene: TRBV20-1; J gene: TRBJ2-2; clone size: NA; CDR3 DNA: TGCAGTGCTAGTCCCGGGAACACCGGGGAGCTGTTTTTT; CDR3 protein: CSASPGNTGELFF
D gene: TRBD2; V gene: TRBV7-2; J gene: TRBJ2-2; clone size: NA; CDR3 DNA: TGTGCCAGCAGGCCAACTAGCGGGAGAACCGGGGAGCTGTTTTTT; CDR3 protein: CASRPTSGRTGELFF
D gene: NA; V gene: TRBV5-1; J gene: TRBJ2-7; clone size: NA; CDR3 DNA: TGCGCCAGCAGCTTGGATCCTTGGACTACAGGTAGAGAGCAGTACTTC; CDR3 protein: CASSLDPWTTGREQYF
D gene: TRBD1; V gene: TRBV2; J gene: TRBJ2-7; clone size: many; CDR3 DNA: TGTGCCAGCAGTGGGACAGGGGGCGCATCGCGCGAGCAGTACTTC; CDR3 protein: CASSGTGGASREQYF
D gene: TRBD2; V gene: TRBV10-3; J gene: TRBJ2-6; clone size: NA; CDR3 DNA: TGTGCCATCAGTGAGTTGGCGGGAGGTGGGGCCAACGTCCTGACTTTC; CDR3 protein: CAISELAGGGANVLTF
D gene: TRBD1; V gene: TRBV7-3; J gene: TRBJ2-2; clone size: NA; CDR3 DNA: TGTGCCAGCAGCCCCGACAGGGTCGCCGGGGAGCTGTTTTTT; CDR3 protein: CASSPDRVAGELFF
D gene: TRBD1; V gene: TRBV4-1; J gene: TRBJ1-5; clone size: NA; CDR3 DNA: TGCGCCAGCAGCCATAACAGGGGCGACCAGCCCCAGCATTTT; CDR3 protein: CASSHNRGDQPQHF
D gene: NA; V gene: TRBV1; J gene: TRBJ2-1; clone size: few; CDR3 DNA: TGCACCAGCAGCCAAGAATTTAGCGGGAGCTCCTACAATGAGCAGTTCTTC; CDR3 protein: CTSSQEFSGSSYNEQFF
D gene: NA; V gene: TRBV18; J gene: TRBJ2-1; clone size: once; CDR3 DNA: TGTGCCAGCTCACCCAGGGGCTCAGACTACGATGAGCAGTTCTTC; CDR3 protein: CASSPRGSDYDEQFF
D gene: NA; V gene: TRBV5-1; J gene: TRBJ2-5; clone size: NA; CDR3 DNA: TGCGCCAGCAGCTTGAACAGGTTGGAAGAGACCCAGTACTTC; CDR3 protein: CASSLNRLEETQYF
D gene: TRBD2; V gene: TRBV7-6; J gene: TRBJ2-1; clone size: NA; CDR3 DNA: TGTGCCAGCAGCTTAGAGTATAGCGGGGCGAGCTCCTACAATGAGCAGTTCTTC; CDR3 protein: CASSLEYSGASSYNEQFF
D gene: NA; V gene: TRBV7-9; J gene: TRBJ1-5; clone size: NA; CDR3 DNA: TGTGCCAGCAGCCTGGACGTCTGGACCCAGCATTTT; CDR3 protein: CASSLDVWTQHF
D gene: TRBD2; V gene: TRBV7-9; J gene: TRBJ2-7; clone size: NA; CDR3 DNA: TGTGCCAGCAGCTTGGGACTAGCGGGAGCTGTGCAGTACTTC; CDR3 protein: CASSLGLAGAVQYF
D gene: NA; V gene: TRBV6-5; J gene: TRBJ1-2; clone size: few; CDR3 DNA: TGTGCCAGCAGTTACGGGTCCATTAACTATGGCTACACCTTC; CDR3 protein: CASSYGSINYGYTF
D gene: NA; V gene: TRBV5-1; J gene: TRBJ2-7; clone size: few; CDR3 DNA: TGCGCCAGCAGCTTCCCCGACAACACCTACGAGCAGTACTTC; CDR3 protein: CASSFPDNTYEQYF
D gene: TRBD1; V gene: TRBV5-1; J gene: TRBJ2-7; clone size: NA; CDR3 DNA: TGCGCCAGCAGCTGGGGACAGGCTACCTACGAGCAGTACTTC; CDR3 protein: CASSWGQATYEQYF
D gene: NA; V gene: TRBV9; J gene: TRBJ2-4; clone size: NA; CDR3 DNA: TGTGCCAGCAGCGTAGTCCCGGGGCCCGAAGGGATTCAGTACTTC; CDR3 protein: CASSVVPGPEGIQYF
D gene: NA; V gene: TRBV5-1; J gene: TRBJ2-2; clone size: many; CDR3 DNA: TGCGCCAGCAGCTTGGGGGACCGAAACACCGGGGAGCTGTTTTTT; CDR3 protein: CASSLGDRNTGELFF
D gene: NA; V gene: TRBV18; J gene: TRBJ2-3; clone size: NA; CDR3 DNA: TGTGCCAGCTCACCAGAAGGTGGGACGCAGTATTTT; CDR3 protein: CASSPEGGTQYF
D gene: NA; V gene: TRBV7-9; J gene: TRBJ2-1; clone size: NA; CDR3 DNA: TGTGCCAGCAGCTTATATGGGAATGAGCAGTTCTTC; CDR3 protein: CASSLYGNEQFF
D gene: TRBD2; V gene: TRBV7-2; J gene: TRBJ2-7; clone size: few; CDR3 DNA: TGTGCCAGCAGCTTAGGTGGGACTAGCGGTTACGAGCAGTACTTC; CDR3 protein: CASSLGGTSGYEQYF
D gene: NA; V gene: TRBV5-1; J gene: TRBJ2-7; clone size: NA; CDR3 DNA: TGCGCCAGCAGCTTGGGGGGGACCTCTCCCTACGAGCAGTACTTC; CDR3 protein: CASSLGGTSPYEQYF
D gene: TRBD1; V gene: TRBV4-3; J gene: TRBJ2-5; clone size: few; CDR3 DNA: TGCGCCAGCAGCCAACTTGGACAGGGTCAGAGGGAGACCCAGTACTTC; CDR3 protein: CASSQLGQGQRETQYF
D gene: NA; V gene: TRBV7-9; J gene: TRBJ1-1; clone size: NA; CDR3 DNA: TGTGCCAGCAGCTTAAGTAGAATTAACACTGAAGCTTTCTTT; CDR3 protein: CASSLSRINTEAFF
D gene: TRBD1; V gene: TRBV28; J gene: TRBJ1-5; clone size: many; CDR3 DNA: TGTGCCGGATCCGACAGGGTTAGCAATCAGCCCCAGCATTTT; CDR3 protein: CAGSDRVSNQPQHF